The 19 T cell receptor beta chains given below trace back to one sample, sequenced in a study of CD8 T cells in Susac syndrome. An input of about 0.45 to 1 ug of RNA was subjected to reverse transcription using random hexamers. TCRdb passed the immunoSEQ multiplex PCR reads through MiXCR, listing each CDR3 protein once. The sample has 95,000 to 150,000 distinct CDR3 sequences; roughly 94% are singletons. The sequenced sample consisted of CD8+ T cells from PBMCs. The receptors were gathered from a human donor with Susac syndrome.

The table lists this clonotype with a count of one. J is TRBJ2-7 and V is TRBV4-2; perhaps D is TRBD1 or TRBD2 (6 bases each). This CDR3 is built from 12 residues. Germline assignment: CDR1 LGHNA and CDR2 YNFKEQ. V lost 5 bases to trimming and J lost 3 bases, with 8 bases between them. The CDR3 nucleotides read TGTGCCAGCAGCAGGGGGGTCTACGAGCAGTACTTC. Translating it yields CASSRGVYEQYF.

This sequence joins TRBV4-3 and TRBJ2-7; 11 nucleotides match TRBD1. The germline V gene has CDR1 LGHNA and CDR2 YSLEER. The V gene end was trimmed by 2 bases and the J gene end by 5 bases; junction bases not matched to a gene: 2. The CDR3 has 14 amino acids. The CDR3: CASSQQGQGDEQYF. As DNA, the CDR3 is TGCGCCAGCAGCCAACAGGGACAGGGGGACGAGCAGTACTTC.

This sequence joins TRBV7-2 and TRBJ2-3; D is uncertain. The germline CDR1 and CDR2 sequences are SGHTA and FQGNSA. The length of the CDR3 is 13 residues. The V and J ends lost 2 bases and 4 bases respectively, with 7 bases between them. CDR3 nucleotide sequence: TGTGCCAGCAGCTTACCCCCGGCAGATACGCAGTATTTT. Translated: CASSLPPADTQYF.

The chain carries TRBV30 and TRBJ1-2; D unresolved. The CDR3 is made up of 10 amino acids. V dropped 5 bases and J dropped 8 bases, with 9 bases sitting between them. The germline gives CDR1 GTSNPN, CDR2 SVGIG (reference sequence). CDR3 DNA: TGTGCCTGGGGGAGTCCGGGCTACACCTTC. Protein: CAWGSPGYTF.

This clonotype was seen once. The rearrangement uses TRBV19 and TRBJ2-5; TRBD2 matches 7 bases. V lost 5 bases, J lost 2 bases, and 8 bases stayed unmatched. The CDR3 covers 15 residues. The V gene's germline CDR1 is LNHDA and CDR2 SQIVND (reference sequence). CDR3 sequence: CASSVKPGLQETQYF. The CDR3 region has the DNA TGTGCCAGTAGTGTAAAACCGGGACTACAAGAGACCCAGTACTTC.

Of note for this clonotype: Its ends do not fully match the called genes, so a read error is possible. V is TRBV7-7 and J is TRBJ2-1; 9 nucleotides agree with TRBD2. The CDR3 spans 16 residues. Germline assignment: CDR1 SSHAT and CDR2 FNYEAQ (reference sequence). The CDR3 nucleotides are TGTGCTAGCAGCTTGGGTGGGAGCGGGGGGACCGATGAGCAGTTCTTC. Amino acids: CASSLGGSGGTDEQFF.

The gene calls are TRBV7-9 and TRBJ2-7, with D possibly being TRBD2 (5 bases). The length of the CDR3 is 17 residues. The germline V gene has CDR1 SEHNR and CDR2 FQNEAQ (reference sequence). Trimming stripped 4 bases from V and 0 bases from J, with 19 bases between. The CDR3 region is CASSSQGLGLSSYEQYF. CDR3 in DNA: TGTGCCAGCAGCTCTCAAGGGCTAGGACTCAGCTCCTACGAGCAGTACTTC.

This chain links TRBV29-1 with TRBJ1-2, with D uncertain. The V end lost 3 bases, the J end lost 2 bases, and 4 bases lay between the germline ends. Per the germline V gene, CDR1 is SQVTM and CDR2 is ANQGSEA. The CDR3 sequence is 11 residues long. This CDR3 reads CSVDENYGYTF. The DNA of the CDR3 is TGCAGCGTTGACGAAAACTATGGCTACACCTTC.

A note on this clonotype: Since no conserved phenylalanine or tryptophan closes the CDR3, a read error is the likely cause. The CDR3 sequence is CAWMEGATGANVLTL. The DNA for the CDR3 is TGTGCCTGGATGGAGGGGGCTACTGGGGCCAACGTCCTGACTCTC. The rearrangement uses TRBV30 and TRBJ2-6; tentative D call: TRBD1 (7 bases). This CDR3 region has 15 residues. Between the trimmed V and J ends, which lost 4 bases and 2 bases, there was a span of 12 bases. Germline V gene lookup returns CDR1 GTSNPN and CDR2 SVGIG (reference sequence).

V usage is TRBV6-5 and J usage is TRBJ1-1; TRBD1 is a possible D gene (5 bases). V was trimmed by 4 bases and J by 4 bases, leaving 16 bases between them. This CDR3 comprises 15 residues. The germline V gene has CDR1 MNHEY and CDR2 SVGAGI. The CDR3 spells CASSSWDGLTTEAFF. CDR3 nucleotides: TGTGCCAGCAGTTCCTGGGACGGACTGACCACTGAAGCTTTCTTT.

CDR3 DNA: TGTGCCAGCAGTTTAGTTCTAGTCGGAATCCCAGATACGCAGTATTTT. This codes for CASSLVLVGIPDTQYF. V usage is TRBV12-3 or TRBV12-4 and J usage is TRBJ2-3; D not resolved. The CDR3 consists of 16 residues. Deletions cut 1 base from V and 4 bases from J, with 15 bases between.

The CDR3 sequence: CASSLAIGSSTGSGEQYF. The CDR3 coding sequence is TGTGCCAGCAGCTTGGCAATTGGTAGTTCAACAGGGTCTGGTGAGCAGTACTTC. The genes are TRBV5-4 and TRBJ2-7; a weak D match, TRBD1 (6 bases). The CDR3 totals 18 residues. Trimming stripped 0 bases from V and 7 bases from J, with 26 bases between. Per the germline V gene, CDR1 is SGHNT and CDR2 is YYREEE (reference sequence).

The gene calls are TRBV11-2 and TRBJ2-3; D is possibly TRBD1 (7 bases). Looked up from germline, CDR1 is SGHAT and CDR2 is FQNNGV. Trimming took 0 bases from V and 12 from J, leaving 13 bases between them. The CDR3 has 13 amino acids. The CDR3 sequence is CASSLDGGQLQYF. CDR3 sequence (DNA): TGTGCCAGCAGCTTAGACGGGGGACAGCTTCAGTATTTT.

The chain couples TRBV30 to TRBJ1-1; D unclear. The CDR3 is made up of 13 amino acids. Trimming cost V 8 bases and J 0 bases, with 13 bases left between them. Germline V gene sequence: CDR1 GTSNPN, CDR2 SVGIG (reference sequence). CDR3 protein: CATPFGMNTEAFF. CDR3 bases: TGTGCCACCCCTTTTGGGATGAACACTGAAGCTTTCTTT.

The V and J genes are TRBV20-1 and TRBJ2-7; D unclear. Deletions cut 1 base from V and 2 bases from J, with 9 bases between. The CDR3 length is 13 residues. Germline loops: CDR1 DFQATT, CDR2 SNEGSKA (reference sequence). The CDR3 nucleotides read TGCAGTGCTAGAGCCAGGAGTACCTACGAGCAGTACTTC. It codes for CSARARSTYEQYF.

The chain has TRBV29-1 and TRBJ1-2; tentatively, D is TRBD1 (6 bases). Germline V lookup: CDR1 SQVTM, CDR2 ANQGSEA. V gave up 3 bases and J gave up 8 bases, with 10 bases separating them. CDR3 size: 11 residues. The CDR3 is CSVEGARGYTF. For the CDR3, the DNA is TGCAGCGTTGAGGGGGCACGAGGCTACACCTTC. The full variable domain, completed using reference TRBV29-1 and TRBJ1-2, is SAVISQKPSRDICQRGTSLTIQCQVDSQVTMMFWYRQQPGQSLTLIATANQGSEATYESGFVIDKFPISRPNLTFSTLTVSNMSPEDSSIYLCSVEGARGYTFGSGTRLTVV.

This rearrangement joins TRBV20-1 to TRBJ2-1; 10 bases map to TRBD2. Unmatched junction bases numbered 5, after V lost 0 bases and J lost 6 bases. This CDR3 is 15 amino acids long. The germline V gene has CDR1 DFQATT and CDR2 SNEGSKA (reference sequence). CDR3 coding DNA: TGCAGTGCTAGAGATTCCGCTAGCGGGGGCAATGAGCAGTTCTTC. Protein product: CSARDSASGGNEQFF.

This chain links TRBV15 with TRBJ1-2; D gene unclear. The CDR3 spans 13 residues. Germline CDR1 reads LNHNV; CDR2 reads YYDKDF (reference sequence). The germline V and J ends were trimmed by 0 bases and 8 bases, with 10 bases remaining between them. CDR3 protein: CATSRDSTEGYTF. In DNA form, the CDR3 reads TGTGCCACCAGCAGAGATAGCACAGAGGGCTACACCTTC.

V and J are TRBV4-1 and TRBJ2-5; TRBD1 is a possible D gene (6 bases). Trimming removed 1 base at V and 4 bases at J, with 10 bases between. CDR3 length equals 14 residues. Germline loops: CDR1 MGHRA, CDR2 YSYEKL. CDR3 sequence: CASSQVGDTETQYF. CDR3 in DNA: TGCGCCAGCAGCCAAGTTGGGGACACAGAGACCCAGTACTTC.